The 3 T cell receptor beta chains reported below all come from one sample, sequenced in a study of cytomegalovirus exposure and HLA in healthy donors. The PCR had 60 Vbeta and 13 Jbeta primers. Only in-frame clones appear in the TCRdb table, and some are missing; sequencing was by immunoSEQ multiplex PCR. The sample has roughly 100,000 clones; around 70% are singletons. Sequencing used PBMCs. These TCRs come from a woman aged 45-60 years in good health and CMV-seropositive.

This rearrangement joins TRBV19 to TRBJ2-1, with 10 bases identical to TRBD1. Trimming removed 9 bases from V and 7 bases from J; junction bases left unmatched: 12. The CDR3 is made up of 15 amino acids. Germline values: CDR1 LNHDA, CDR2 SQIVND (reference sequence). CDR3 amino acids: CASRPDRGRVNEQFF. CDR3 sequence (DNA): TGTGCCAGCCGCCCTGACAGGGGGCGCGTAAATGAGCAGTTCTTC. Full variable domain (missing parts from reference TRBV19 and TRBJ2-1): DGGITQSPKYLFRKEGQNVTLSCEQNLNHDAMYWYRQDPGQGLRLIYYSQIVNDFQKGDIAEGYSVSREKKESFPLTVTSAQKNPTAFYLCASRPDRGRVNEQFFGPGTRLTVL.

V gene TRBV10-1 combines with J gene TRBJ2-1; possibly TRBD2 for D (5 bases). CDR3 length: 13 amino acids. Per germline, CDR1 WNHNN and CDR2 SYGVQD (reference sequence). The germline V and J ends were trimmed by 3 bases and 10 bases, with 13 bases remaining between them. The CDR3 region is CASSEGGVREQFF. The CDR3 DNA reads as TGCGCCAGCAGTGAAGGAGGTGTAAGAGAGCAGTTCTTC.

This clone was picked up a small number of times. The chain links TRBV6-4 to TRBJ2-1, with 7 bases lining up with TRBD2. The germline gives CDR1 MRHNA, CDR2 SNTAGT. The J segment lost 2 bases and the V segment lost 0 bases, leaving 1 base of the junction unmatched. CDR3 length: 15 amino acids. CDR3 protein: CASSDSSGAYNEQFF. The DNA of the CDR3 is TGTGCCAGCAGTGACTCCAGCGGGGCCTACAATGAGCAGTTCTTC.